The 17 T cell receptor beta chains given below trace back to one sample, sequenced in a study of T-cell reconstitution after alpha-beta-depleted transplantation in children. Preparation of the TCRbeta library used unique molecular identifiers. TCRdb used MiXCR to reprocess the PCR reads, holding one entry per CDR3 protein. The data contain roughly 350,000 distinct CDR3 sequences, 10% of them seen just once; the ten biggest clones take up 2% to 2.5%. The sample consisted of PBMCs from the stem cell graft donor, taken from the stem cell graft. Receptors were obtained from a human donor who donated a stem cell graft to a child with acute lymphoblastic leukemia.

The genes are TRBV3-1 and TRBJ2-7; D is undetermined. The CDR3 consists of 14 residues. Germline V CDR1 and CDR2: LGHDT, YNNKEL (reference sequence). Trimming cost V 0 bases and J 3 bases, with 9 bases left between them. CDR3 sequence (DNA): TGTGCCAGCAGCCAAGATAGGACCGTCTACGAGCAGTACTTC. This encodes CASSQDRTVYEQYF.

This clonotype was detected a few times. DNA for the CDR3: TGTGCCAGCAGTTTTCCCGATGAGCAGTTCTTC. Translated: CASSFPDEQFF. The V call is TRBV28, the J call TRBJ2-1, with D unresolved. This CDR3 has 11 residues. V was clipped by 3 bases and J by 8 bases, with 5 bases between them. Germline CDR1 is MDHEN and CDR2 is SYDVKM.

The rearrangement uses TRBV15 and TRBJ2-4; D call uncertain. Per the germline V gene, CDR1 is LNHNV and CDR2 is YYDKDF (reference sequence). The CDR3 runs to 15 residues. Trimming left V 0 bases short and J 1 base short, with 7 bases between. CDR3 bases: TGTGCCACCAGCAGAGATCGTGGGGCCAAAAACATTCAGTACTTC. Protein sequence: CATSRDRGAKNIQYF.

This clonotype was observed a few times. The chain links TRBV20-1 to TRBJ1-5; 7 nucleotides align to TRBD1. Per germline, CDR1 DFQATT and CDR2 SNEGSKA (reference sequence). V lost 5 bases and J lost 2; bases outside the gene matches: 21. The CDR3 runs 19 residues. The CDR3 nucleotides are TGCAGTGCTCCTTTCAATCAAAGGACAGGTCCCAGAGGCAATCAGCCCCAGCATTTT. Residues: CSAPFNQRTGPRGNQPQHF.

The chain links TRBV12-3 or TRBV12-4 to TRBJ2-7, with 7 bases fitting TRBD2. The CDR3 extends over 13 amino acids. V shed 6 bases and J 2 bases; nucleotides not matched to a gene: 4. The CDR3 loop is CASSPGGPYEQYF. The CDR3 DNA reads as TGTGCCAGCAGCCCGGGGGGTCCCTACGAGCAGTACTTC.

This chain joins TRBV11-2 and TRBJ1-2, with D possibly TRBD1 on 5 matching bases. CDR3 length equals 14 residues. V lost 5 bases and J 3 bases, leaving 13 bases between the germline ends. Germline CDR1 SGHAT, CDR2 FQNNGV. CDR3 nucleotides: TGTGCCAGCAGCACCGTGGGGGGGGACTATGGCTACACCTTC. Amino acid sequence: CASSTVGGDYGYTF.

The rearrangement links TRBV7-2 to TRBJ2-1; weak D call: TRBD1 (6 bases). The CDR3 runs 16 residues. With 3 bases removed from V and 2 bases from J, the gap between germline ends came to 14 bases. The V gene's germline CDR1 is SGHTA and CDR2 FQGNSA. The CDR3 reads CASSFLPGDAYNEQFF. In DNA form, the CDR3 reads TGTGCCAGCAGCTTCCTTCCAGGGGATGCCTACAATGAGCAGTTCTTC.

This clonotype was detected a few times. CDR3 coding DNA: TGTGCCAGCAGCTTGATAGCGGCCACAGATACGCAGTATTTT. Translated: CASSLIAATDTQYF. The gene calls are TRBV5-6 and TRBJ2-3; possibly TRBD2 for D (6 bases). CDR1 SGHDT and CDR2 YYEEEE come from the germline V gene. The CDR3 is 14 residues long. Between the trimmed V and J ends, which lost 1 base and 2 bases, there was a span of 8 bases.

J is TRBJ2-3 and V is TRBV2, with TRBD2 matching over 7 bases. After removal of 6 bases from V and 4 bases from J, the junction contained 13 bases not matched to a gene. This CDR3 comprises 16 residues. Germline loops: CDR1 SNHLY, CDR2 FYNNEI. CDR3 bases: TGTGCCAGCAGCGTCTTCGGCGGGAGATCGGCAGATACGCAGTATTTT. Translating gives CASSVFGGRSADTQYF.

The chain uses TRBV6-5 and TRBJ2-3; D is unclear. This CDR3 contains 17 residues. V lost 0 bases to trimming and J lost 6 bases, with 19 bases between them. Germline V gene data show CDR1 as MNHEY and CDR2 as SVGAGI. The CDR3 loop is CASSYSIGGFARDTQYF. Written as DNA, the CDR3 is TGTGCCAGCAGTTACTCGATTGGCGGATTCGCACGTGATACGCAGTATTTT.

This clonotype came up many times. This chain connects TRBV5-1 to TRBJ2-1; TRBD2 matches at 9 bases. Trimming at V came to 1 base and at J to 0 bases, leaving 8 bases not matched to a gene. This CDR3 has 18 residues. CDR1 SGHRS and CDR2 YFSETQ come from the germline V gene. CDR3 sequence reads: CASSLKATSGHSYNEQFF. The CDR3 bases are TGCGCCAGCAGCTTGAAAGCGACTAGCGGCCACTCCTACAATGAGCAGTTCTTC. Full variable domain (remainder filled in from reference TRBV5-1 and TRBJ2-1): KAGVTQTPRYLIKTRGQQVTLSCSPISGHRSVSWYQQTPGQGLQFLFEYFSETQRNKGNFPGRFSGRQFSNSRSEMNVSTLELGDSALYLCASSLKATSGHSYNEQFFGPGTRLTVL.

At least ten counts were recorded for this clonotype. The V call is TRBV12-3 or TRBV12-4, the J call TRBJ1-1; 9 bases are shared with TRBD1. V trimming: 6 bases; J trimming: 4 bases; junction bases outside the gene matches: 12. The CDR3 has 16 amino acids. The CDR3 region has the DNA TGTGCCAGCAGCGATCCTGGGACAGGGAGGAGCACTGAAGCTTTCTTT. Translating it yields CASSDPGTGRSTEAFF.

The chain links TRBV29-1 to TRBJ2-3, with TRBD1 identical over 8 bases. CDR1 SQVTM and CDR2 ANQGSEA come from the germline V gene. This CDR3 comprises 17 residues. V trimming: 3 bases; J trimming: 2 bases; junction bases outside the gene matches: 13. The CDR3 loop is CSVESPLDRATTDTQYF. The CDR3 coding sequence is TGCAGCGTTGAGTCCCCTTTGGACAGGGCCACCACAGATACGCAGTATTTT.

The chain links TRBV11-2 to TRBJ1-2, with D unclear. The germline V gene has CDR1 SGHAT and CDR2 FQNNGV. This CDR3 spans 13 amino acids. Trimming pared 0 bases from V and 9 bases from J, leaving 11 bases between. CDR3 in amino acids: CASSLDEGLSYTF. CDR3 DNA: TGTGCCAGCAGCTTAGATGAGGGTCTGAGCTACACCTTC.

This clonotype was seen a few times. The chain employs TRBV4-3 and TRBJ2-1; D is unresolved. Per germline, CDR1 LGHNA and CDR2 YSLEER. This CDR3 comprises 13 residues. Trimming removed 1 base at V and 9 bases at J, with 10 bases between. The CDR3: CASSQVRASEQFF. Here the CDR3 DNA reads TGCGCCAGCAGCCAAGTGAGAGCTTCTGAGCAGTTCTTC.

The chain couples TRBV10-3 to TRBJ2-7, with 9 bases fitting TRBD1. The CDR3 has 15 amino acids. Germline CDR1 and CDR2: ENHRY and SYGVKD. Trimming took 0 bases from V and 2 from J; bases not matched to a gene: 2. The CDR3 bases are TGTGCCATCAGTGAGTCGGGGACAGGGCCCTACGAGCAGTACTTC. This sequence encodes CAISESGTGPYEQYF.

The genes are TRBV7-3 and TRBJ1-1, with a weak D call TRBD1 (5 bases). The CDR3 runs 13 residues. The V end was cut by 2 bases, the J end by 6 bases, with 10 bases between. Germline CDR1 SGHTA, CDR2 FQGTGA. CDR3 sequence: CASSLHGRAEAFF. The DNA of the CDR3 is TGTGCCAGCAGCTTACATGGCAGGGCTGAAGCTTTCTTT. Supplemented by reference TRBV7-3 and TRBJ1-1, the full variable domain reads GAGVSQTPSNKVTEKGKYVELRCDPISGHTALYWYRQSLGQGPEFLIYFQGTGAADDSGLPNDRFFAVRPEGSVSTLKIQRTERGDSAVYLCASSLHGRAEAFFGQGTRLTVV.